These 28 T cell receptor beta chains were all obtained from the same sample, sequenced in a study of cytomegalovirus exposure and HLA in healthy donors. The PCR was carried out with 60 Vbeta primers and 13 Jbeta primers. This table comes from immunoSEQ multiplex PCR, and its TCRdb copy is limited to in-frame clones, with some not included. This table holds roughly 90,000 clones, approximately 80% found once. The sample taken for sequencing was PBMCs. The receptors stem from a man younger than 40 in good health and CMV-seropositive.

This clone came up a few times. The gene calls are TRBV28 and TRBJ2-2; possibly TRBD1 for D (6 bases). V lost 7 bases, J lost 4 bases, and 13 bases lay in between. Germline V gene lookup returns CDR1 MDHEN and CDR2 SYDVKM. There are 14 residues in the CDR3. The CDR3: CASNSQGVTGELFF. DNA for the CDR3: TGTGCCAGCAATTCACAGGGTGTCACCGGGGAGCTGTTTTTT.

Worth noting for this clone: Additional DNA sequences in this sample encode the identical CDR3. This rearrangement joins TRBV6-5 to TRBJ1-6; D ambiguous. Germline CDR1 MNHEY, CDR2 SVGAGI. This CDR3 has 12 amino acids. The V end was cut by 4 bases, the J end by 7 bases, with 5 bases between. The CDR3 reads CASSSVNSPLHF. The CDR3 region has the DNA TGTGCCAGCAGTTCTGTAAATTCACCCCTCCACTTT.

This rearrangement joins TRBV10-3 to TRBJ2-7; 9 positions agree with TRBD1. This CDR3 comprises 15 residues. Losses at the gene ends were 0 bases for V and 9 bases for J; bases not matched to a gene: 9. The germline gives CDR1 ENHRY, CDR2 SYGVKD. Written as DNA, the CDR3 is TGTGCCATCAGTGAGTCGACAGGACAGGGGACTGCGCAGTACTTC. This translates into CAISESTGQGTAQYF.

This chain's CDR3 is CASLIGRTEAFF. CDR3 nucleotide sequence: TGTGCCAGCCTAATAGGGAGGACTGAAGCTTTCTTT. This sequence joins TRBV28 and TRBJ1-1; D not certain. The CDR3 loop spans 12 amino acids. Germline V gene lookup returns CDR1 MDHEN and CDR2 SYDVKM. Trimming took 8 bases from V and 5 from J, leaving 12 bases between them.

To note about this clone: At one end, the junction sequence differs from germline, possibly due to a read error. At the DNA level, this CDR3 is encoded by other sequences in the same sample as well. The CDR3 sequence is CASKGTGDNGYTF. DNA of the CDR3: TGCGCCAGCAAAGGGACAGGTGACAATGGCTACACCTTC. The V gene is TRBV27, the J gene TRBJ1-2, with TRBD1 matching over 8 bases. This CDR3 is built from 13 residues. CDR1 is MNHEY, CDR2 SMNVEV, per germline (reference sequence).

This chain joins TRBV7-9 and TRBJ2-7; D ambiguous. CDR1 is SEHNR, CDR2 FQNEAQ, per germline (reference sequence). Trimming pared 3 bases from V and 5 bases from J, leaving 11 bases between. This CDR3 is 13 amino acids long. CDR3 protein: CASSFGVRDEQYF. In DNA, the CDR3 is TGTGCCAGCAGCTTCGGAGTCCGCGACGAGCAGTACTTC.

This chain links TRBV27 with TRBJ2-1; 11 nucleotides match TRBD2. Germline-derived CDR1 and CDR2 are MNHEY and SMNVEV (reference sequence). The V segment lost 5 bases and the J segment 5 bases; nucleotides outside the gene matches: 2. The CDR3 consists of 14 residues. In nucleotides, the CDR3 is TGTGCCAGCAGTGAACTAGCGGGGGACAATGAGCAGTTCTTC. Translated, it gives CASSELAGDNEQFF.

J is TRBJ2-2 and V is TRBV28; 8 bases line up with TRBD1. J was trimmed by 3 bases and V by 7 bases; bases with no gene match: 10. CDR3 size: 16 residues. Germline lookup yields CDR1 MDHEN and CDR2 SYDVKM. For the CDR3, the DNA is TGTGCCAGCAATCCCCGACAGGGGCGAGACACCGGGGAGCTGTTTTTT. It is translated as CASNPRQGRDTGELFF. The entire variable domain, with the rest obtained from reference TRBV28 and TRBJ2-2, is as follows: DVKVTQSSRYLVKRTGEKVFLECVQDMDHENMFWYRQDPGLGLRLIYFSYDVKMKEKGDIPEGYSVSREKKERFSLILESASTNQTSMYLCASNPRQGRDTGELFFGEGSRLTVL.

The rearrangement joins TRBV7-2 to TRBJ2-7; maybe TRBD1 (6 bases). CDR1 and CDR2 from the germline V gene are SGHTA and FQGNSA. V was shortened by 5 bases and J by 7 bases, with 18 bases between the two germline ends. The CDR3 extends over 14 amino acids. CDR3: CASSPTTGSGEQYF. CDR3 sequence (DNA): TGTGCCAGCAGCCCCACGACAGGTTCGGGTGAGCAGTACTTC.

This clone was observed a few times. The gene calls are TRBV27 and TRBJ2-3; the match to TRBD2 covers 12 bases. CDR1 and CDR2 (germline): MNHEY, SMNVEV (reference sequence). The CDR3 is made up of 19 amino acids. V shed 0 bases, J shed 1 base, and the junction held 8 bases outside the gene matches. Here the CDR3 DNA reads TGTGCCAGCAGTTTATCGGGTGCTAGCGGGGGGGGAGGCACAGATACGCAGTATTTT. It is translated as CASSLSGASGGGGTDTQYF.

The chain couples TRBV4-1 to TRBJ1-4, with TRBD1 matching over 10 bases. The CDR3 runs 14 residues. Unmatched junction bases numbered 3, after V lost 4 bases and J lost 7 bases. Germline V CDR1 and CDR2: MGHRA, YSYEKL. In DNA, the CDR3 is TGCGCCAGCAGCCGACAGGGGGCTAGTGAAAAACTGTTTTTT. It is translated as CASSRQGASEKLFF.

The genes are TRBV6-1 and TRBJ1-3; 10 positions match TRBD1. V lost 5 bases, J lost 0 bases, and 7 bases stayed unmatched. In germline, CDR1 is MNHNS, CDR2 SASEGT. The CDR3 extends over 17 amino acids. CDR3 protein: CASSKDRGRYSGNTIYF. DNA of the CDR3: TGTGCCAGCAGTAAAGACAGGGGGCGATACTCTGGAAACACCATATATTTT.

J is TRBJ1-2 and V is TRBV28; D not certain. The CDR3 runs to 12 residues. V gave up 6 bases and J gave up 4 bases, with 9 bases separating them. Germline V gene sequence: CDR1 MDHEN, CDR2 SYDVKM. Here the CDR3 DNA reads TGTGCCAGCAGCCAAGCGCGCTATGGCTACACCTTC. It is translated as CASSQARYGYTF.

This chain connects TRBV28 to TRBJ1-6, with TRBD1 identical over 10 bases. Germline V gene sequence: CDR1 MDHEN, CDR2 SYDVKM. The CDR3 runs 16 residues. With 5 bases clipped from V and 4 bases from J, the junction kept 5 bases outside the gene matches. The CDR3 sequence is CASSHLDRGYNSPLHF. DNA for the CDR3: TGTGCCAGCAGTCACCTGGACAGGGGGTATAATTCACCCCTCCACTTT.

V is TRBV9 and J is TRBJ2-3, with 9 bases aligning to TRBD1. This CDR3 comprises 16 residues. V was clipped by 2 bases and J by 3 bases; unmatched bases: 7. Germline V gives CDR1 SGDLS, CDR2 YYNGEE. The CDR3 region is CASSVFGTGWTDTQYF. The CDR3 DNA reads TGTGCCAGCAGCGTCTTCGGGACAGGGTGGACAGATACGCAGTATTTT.

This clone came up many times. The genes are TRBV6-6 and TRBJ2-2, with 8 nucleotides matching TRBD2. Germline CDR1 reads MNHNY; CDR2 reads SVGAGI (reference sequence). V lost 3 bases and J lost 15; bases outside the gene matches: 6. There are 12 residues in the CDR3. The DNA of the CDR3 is TGTGCCAGCAGTTATGATGGGACTAGGGTGTTTTTT. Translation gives CASSYDGTRVFF.

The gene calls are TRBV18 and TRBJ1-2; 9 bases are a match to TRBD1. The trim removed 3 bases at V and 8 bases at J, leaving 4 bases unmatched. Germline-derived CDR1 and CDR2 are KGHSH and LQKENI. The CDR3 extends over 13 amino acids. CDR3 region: CASSPGQGWGYTF. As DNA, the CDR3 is TGTGCCAGCTCACCGGGACAGGGTTGGGGCTACACCTTC. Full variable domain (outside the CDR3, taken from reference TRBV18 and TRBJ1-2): NAGVMQNPRHLVRRRGQEARLRCSPMKGHSHVYWYRQLPEEGLKFMVYLQKENIIDESGMPKERFSAEFPKEGPSILRIQQVVRGDSAAYFCASSPGQGWGYTFGSGTRLTVV.

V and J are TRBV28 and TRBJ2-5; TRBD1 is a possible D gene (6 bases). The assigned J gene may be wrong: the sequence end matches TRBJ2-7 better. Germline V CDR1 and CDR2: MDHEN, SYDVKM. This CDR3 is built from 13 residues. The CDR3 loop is CATMKQGPYEQYF. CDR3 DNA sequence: TGTGCCACCATGAAACAGGGTCCCTACGAGCAGTACTTC.

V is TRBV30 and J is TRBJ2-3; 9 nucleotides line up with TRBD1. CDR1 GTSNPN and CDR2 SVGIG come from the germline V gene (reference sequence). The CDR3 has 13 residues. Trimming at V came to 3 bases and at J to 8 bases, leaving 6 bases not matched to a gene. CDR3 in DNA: TGTGCCTGGAGGGAACAGGGGGCAGGTACGCAGTATTTT. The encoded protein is CAWREQGAGTQYF.

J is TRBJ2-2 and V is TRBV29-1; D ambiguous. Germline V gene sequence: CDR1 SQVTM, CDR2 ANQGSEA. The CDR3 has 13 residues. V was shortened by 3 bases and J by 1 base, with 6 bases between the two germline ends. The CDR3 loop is CSVDWQNTGELFF. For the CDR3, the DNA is TGCAGCGTTGACTGGCAGAACACCGGGGAGCTGTTTTTT.

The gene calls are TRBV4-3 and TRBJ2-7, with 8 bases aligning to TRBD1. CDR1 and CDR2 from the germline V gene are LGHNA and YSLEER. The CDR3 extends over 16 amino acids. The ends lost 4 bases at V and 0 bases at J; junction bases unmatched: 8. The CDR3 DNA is TGCGCCAGCAGCCTTGGGACAGGTTCGAGCTCCTACGAGCAGTACTTC. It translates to CASSLGTGSSSYEQYF.

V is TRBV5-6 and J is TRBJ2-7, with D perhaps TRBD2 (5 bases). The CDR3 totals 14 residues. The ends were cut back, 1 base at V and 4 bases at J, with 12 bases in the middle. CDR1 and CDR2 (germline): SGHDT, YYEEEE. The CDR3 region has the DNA TGTGCCAGCAGCTTGAGCCTAGCCGGGTACGAGCAGTACTTC. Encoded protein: CASSLSLAGYEQYF.

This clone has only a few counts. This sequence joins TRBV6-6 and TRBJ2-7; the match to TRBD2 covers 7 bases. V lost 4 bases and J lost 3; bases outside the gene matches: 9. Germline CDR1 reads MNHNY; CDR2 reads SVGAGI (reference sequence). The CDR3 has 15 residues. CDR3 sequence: CASSSPGLTNYEQYF. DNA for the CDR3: TGTGCCAGCAGTTCCCCGGGACTAACCAACTACGAGCAGTACTTC.

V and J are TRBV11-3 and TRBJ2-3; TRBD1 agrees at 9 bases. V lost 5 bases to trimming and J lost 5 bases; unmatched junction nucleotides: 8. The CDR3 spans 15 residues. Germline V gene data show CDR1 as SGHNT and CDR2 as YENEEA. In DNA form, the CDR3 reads TGTGCCAGCAGCGCGTCCGGGACAGGGCTAGATACGCAGTATTTT. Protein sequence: CASSASGTGLDTQYF. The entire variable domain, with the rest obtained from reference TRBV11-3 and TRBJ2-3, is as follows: EAGVVQSPRYKIIEKKQPVAFWCNPISGHNTLYWYLQNLGQGPELLIRYENEEAVDDSQLPKDRFSAERLKGVDSTLKIQPAELGDSAVYLCASSASGTGLDTQYFGPGTRLTVL.

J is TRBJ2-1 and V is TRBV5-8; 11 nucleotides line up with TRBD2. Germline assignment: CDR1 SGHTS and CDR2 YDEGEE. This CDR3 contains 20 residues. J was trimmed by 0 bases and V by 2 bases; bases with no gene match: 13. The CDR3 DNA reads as TGTGCCAGCAGCTTTTCACCGGGACTAGCGGTGAGGAGCTCCTACAATGAGCAGTTCTTC. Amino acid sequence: CASSFSPGLAVRSSYNEQFF.

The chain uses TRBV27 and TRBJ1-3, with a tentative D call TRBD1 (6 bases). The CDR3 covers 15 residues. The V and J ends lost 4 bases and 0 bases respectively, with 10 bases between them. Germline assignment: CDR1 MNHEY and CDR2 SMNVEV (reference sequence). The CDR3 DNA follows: TGTGCCAGCAGTTACGGACAGACCTCTGGAAACACCATATATTTT. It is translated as CASSYGQTSGNTIYF.

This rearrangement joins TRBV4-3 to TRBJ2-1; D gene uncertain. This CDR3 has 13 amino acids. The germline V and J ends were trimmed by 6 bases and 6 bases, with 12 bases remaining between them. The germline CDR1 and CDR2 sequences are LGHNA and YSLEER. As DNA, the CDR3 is TGCGCCAGCAGGGCCGTCGGAGCCAATGAGCAGTTCTTC. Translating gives CASRAVGANEQFF.

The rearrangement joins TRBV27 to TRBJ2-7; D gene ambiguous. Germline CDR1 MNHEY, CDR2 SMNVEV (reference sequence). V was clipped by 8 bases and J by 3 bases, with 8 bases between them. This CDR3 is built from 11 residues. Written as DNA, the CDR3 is TGTGCCAGCGGGCCTCACTACGAGCAGTACTTC. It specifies CASGPHYEQYF.